This T cell receptor beta chain came from a study of tumor-infiltrating lymphocytes in primary liver carcinoma. Background on the study: Tumors were staged T1-T3 N0M0 and measured about 4 to 11 cm across. The study obtained roughly 3.5 to 7.5 million productive TCRbeta reads per sample, similar across tissue types.

Bulk tissue was left unsorted, and RNA and DNA were co-extracted from roughly 20-30 mg of it. Separate regions, five per tumor, were sampled. Concerning this clonotype itself: The junction shows a germline mismatch at one end, possibly a read error.

From 500 ng of total RNA, TCR beta-specific cDNA was reverse-transcribed using a constant-region primer. Three rounds of nested multiplex PCR with slightly modified ARM-PCR produced TCR beta libraries. Running approximately 10 cycles apiece, the first two PCR rounds relied on TRBV1-TRBV30 forward primers together with a C-beta reverse primer. TCRdb processed the multiplex PCR reads anew with MiXCR; each CDR3 protein has one entry. The sample holds roughly 100,000 distinct CDR3 sequences, more than 60% seen once. Germline V lookup: CDR1 MNHNS, CDR2 SASEGT. This CDR3 region has 14 residues. The sequence derives from an older woman with primary liver carcinoma and hepatitis B virus infection. Specimen: liver tumor tissue from sampling region 5. Subset: tumor region T5, tumor centre. The chain has TRBV6-1 and TRBJ2-1; possibly TRBD1 for D (5 bases). Here the CDR3 reads CASTNRSLYSEQFF. The CDR3 coding sequence is TGTGCCAGCACAAACAGGTCCCTCTACAGTGAGCAGTTCTTC.